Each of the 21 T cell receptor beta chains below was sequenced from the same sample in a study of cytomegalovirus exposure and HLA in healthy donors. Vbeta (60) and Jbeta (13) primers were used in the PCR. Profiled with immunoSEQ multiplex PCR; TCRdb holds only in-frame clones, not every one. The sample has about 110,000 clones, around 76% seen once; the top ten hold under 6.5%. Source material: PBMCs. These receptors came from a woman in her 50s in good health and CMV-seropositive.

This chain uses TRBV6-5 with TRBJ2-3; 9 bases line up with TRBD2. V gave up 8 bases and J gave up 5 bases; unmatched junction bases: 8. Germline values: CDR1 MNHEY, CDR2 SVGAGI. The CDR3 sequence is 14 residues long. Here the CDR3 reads CASGSGLARDTQYF. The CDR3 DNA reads TGTGCCAGCGGATCAGGACTAGCGAGAGATACGCAGTATTTT.

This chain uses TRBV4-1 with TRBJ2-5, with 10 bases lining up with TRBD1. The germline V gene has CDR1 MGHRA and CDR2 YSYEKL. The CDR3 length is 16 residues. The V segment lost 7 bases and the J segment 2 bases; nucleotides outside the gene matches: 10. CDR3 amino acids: CASTSQGTGVQETQYF. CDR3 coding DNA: TGCGCCAGCACCTCGCAGGGGACAGGGGTTCAAGAGACCCAGTACTTC.

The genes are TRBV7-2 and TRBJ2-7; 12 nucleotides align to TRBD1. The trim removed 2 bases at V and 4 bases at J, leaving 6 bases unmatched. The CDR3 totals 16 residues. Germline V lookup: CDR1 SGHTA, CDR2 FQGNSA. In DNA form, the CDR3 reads TGTGCCAGCAGCTTATTGGGGACAGGGGGCAAATACGAGCAGTACTTC. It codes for CASSLLGTGGKYEQYF.

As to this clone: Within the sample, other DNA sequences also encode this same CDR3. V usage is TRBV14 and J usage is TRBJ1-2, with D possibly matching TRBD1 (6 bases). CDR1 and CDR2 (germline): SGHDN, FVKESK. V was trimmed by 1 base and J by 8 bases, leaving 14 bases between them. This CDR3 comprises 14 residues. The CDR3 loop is CASSQAQGAGGYTF. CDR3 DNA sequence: TGTGCCAGCAGCCAAGCACAGGGAGCAGGAGGCTACACCTTC.

The CDR3: CAWSVQSASGYTF. The CDR3 nucleotides are TGTGCCTGGAGTGTGCAGAGCGCGAGTGGCTACACCTTC. The chain combines TRBV30 with TRBJ1-2; D not resolved. There are 13 residues in the CDR3. V lost 0 bases to trimming and J lost 7 bases, with 12 bases between them. Germline CDR1 GTSNPN, CDR2 SVGIG (reference sequence).

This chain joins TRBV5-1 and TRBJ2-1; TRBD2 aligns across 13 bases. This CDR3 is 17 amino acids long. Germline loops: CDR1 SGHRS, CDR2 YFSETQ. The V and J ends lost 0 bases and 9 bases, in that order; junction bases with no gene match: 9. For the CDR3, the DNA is TGCGCCAGCAGCTTGGTGAGGACTAGCGGGGGTTTCAGTGAGCAGTTCTTC. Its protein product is CASSLVRTSGGFSEQFF.

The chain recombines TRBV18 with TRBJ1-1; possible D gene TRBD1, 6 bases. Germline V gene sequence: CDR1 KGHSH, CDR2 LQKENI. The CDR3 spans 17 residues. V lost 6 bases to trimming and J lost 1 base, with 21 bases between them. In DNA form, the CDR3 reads TGTGCCAGCTCCCCCATAGGGGGGGCGCGGAGGAACACTGAAGCTTTCTTT. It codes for CASSPIGGARRNTEAFF.

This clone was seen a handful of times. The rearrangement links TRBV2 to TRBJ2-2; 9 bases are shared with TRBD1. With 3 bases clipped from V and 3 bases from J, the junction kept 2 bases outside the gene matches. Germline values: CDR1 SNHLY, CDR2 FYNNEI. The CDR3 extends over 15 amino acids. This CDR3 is CASSEDRGYTGELFF. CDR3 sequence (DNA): TGTGCCAGCAGTGAGGACAGGGGCTACACCGGGGAGCTGTTTTTT.

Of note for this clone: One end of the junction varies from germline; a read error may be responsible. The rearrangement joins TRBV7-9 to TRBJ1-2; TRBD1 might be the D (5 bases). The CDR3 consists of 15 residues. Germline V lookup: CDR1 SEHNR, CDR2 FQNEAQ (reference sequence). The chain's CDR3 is CSSSLSSDGGYGYTF. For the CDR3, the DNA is TGTTCCAGCAGCTTAAGTTCGGACGGGGGCTATGGCTACACCTTC.

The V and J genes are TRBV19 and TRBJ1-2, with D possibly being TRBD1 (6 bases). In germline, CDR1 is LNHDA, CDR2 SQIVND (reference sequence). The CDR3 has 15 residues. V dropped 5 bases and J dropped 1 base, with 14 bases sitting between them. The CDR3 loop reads CASSLRTEINYGYTF. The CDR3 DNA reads TGTGCCAGTAGTCTCCGGACAGAGATTAACTATGGCTACACCTTC.

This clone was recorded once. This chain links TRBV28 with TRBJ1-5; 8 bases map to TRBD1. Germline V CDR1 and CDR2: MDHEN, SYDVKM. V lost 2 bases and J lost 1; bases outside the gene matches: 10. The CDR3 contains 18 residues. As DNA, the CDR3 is TGTGCCAGCAGTTTAAGGAGGGGGAGGACAGGGAGCAATCAGCCCCAGCATTTT. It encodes CASSLRRGRTGSNQPQHF.

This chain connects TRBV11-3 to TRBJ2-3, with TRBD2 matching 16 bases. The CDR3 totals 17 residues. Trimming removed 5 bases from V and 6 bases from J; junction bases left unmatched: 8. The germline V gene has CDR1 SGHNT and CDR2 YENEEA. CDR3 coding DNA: TGTGCCAGCAGCCCCCCGGGACTAGCGGGGGGGCTGGATACGCAGTATTTT. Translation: CASSPPGLAGGLDTQYF.

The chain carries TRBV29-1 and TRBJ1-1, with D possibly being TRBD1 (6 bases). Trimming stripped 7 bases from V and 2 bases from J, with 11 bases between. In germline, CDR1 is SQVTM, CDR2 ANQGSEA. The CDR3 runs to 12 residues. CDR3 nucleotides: TGCAGCGCGAACAGGGTTAACACTGAAGCTTTCTTT. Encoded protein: CSANRVNTEAFF.

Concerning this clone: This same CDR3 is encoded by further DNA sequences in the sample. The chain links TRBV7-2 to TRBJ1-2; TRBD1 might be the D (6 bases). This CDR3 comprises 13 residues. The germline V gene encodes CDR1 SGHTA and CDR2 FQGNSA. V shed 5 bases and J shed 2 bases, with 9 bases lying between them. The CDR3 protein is CASSPDRNYGYTF. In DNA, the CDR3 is TGTGCCAGCAGCCCGGACAGAAACTATGGCTACACCTTC.

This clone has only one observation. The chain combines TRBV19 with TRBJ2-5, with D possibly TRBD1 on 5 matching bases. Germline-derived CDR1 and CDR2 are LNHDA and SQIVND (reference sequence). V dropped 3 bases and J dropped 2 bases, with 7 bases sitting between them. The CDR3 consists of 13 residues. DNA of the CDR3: TGTGCCAGTAGTATGACAGTTCAAGAGACCCAGTACTTC. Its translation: CASSMTVQETQYF.

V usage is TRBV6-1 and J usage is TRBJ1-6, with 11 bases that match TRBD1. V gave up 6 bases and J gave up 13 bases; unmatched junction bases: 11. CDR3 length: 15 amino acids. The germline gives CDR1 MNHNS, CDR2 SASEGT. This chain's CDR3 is CASRFPGTGGPPLHF. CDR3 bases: TGTGCCAGCAGATTCCCCGGGACAGGGGGTCCCCCCCTCCACTTT.

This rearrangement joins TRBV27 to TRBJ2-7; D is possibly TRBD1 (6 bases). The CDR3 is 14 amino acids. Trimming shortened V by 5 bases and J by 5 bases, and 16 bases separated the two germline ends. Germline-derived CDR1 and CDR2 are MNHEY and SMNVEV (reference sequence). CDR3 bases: TGTGCCAGCAGTCCCGGATGGGGGCTAAACGAGCAGTACTTC. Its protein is CASSPGWGLNEQYF.

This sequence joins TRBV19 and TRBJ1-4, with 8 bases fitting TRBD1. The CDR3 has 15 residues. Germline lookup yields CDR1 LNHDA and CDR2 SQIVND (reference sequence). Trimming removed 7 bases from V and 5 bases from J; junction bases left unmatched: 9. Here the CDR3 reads CASTRTGGANEKLFF. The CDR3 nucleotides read TGTGCCAGTACCCGAACAGGGGGAGCGAATGAAAAACTGTTTTTT.

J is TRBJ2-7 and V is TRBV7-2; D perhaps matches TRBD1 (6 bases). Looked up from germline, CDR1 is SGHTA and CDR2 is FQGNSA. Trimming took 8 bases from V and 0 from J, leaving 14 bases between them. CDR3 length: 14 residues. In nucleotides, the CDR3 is TGTGCCAGCCGTTCGGTGACAGGCTCCTACGAGCAGTACTTC. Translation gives CASRSVTGSYEQYF.

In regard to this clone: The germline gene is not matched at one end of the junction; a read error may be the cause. CDR3 coding DNA: TGTTCCAGCAGCTTAATCTATGAGCAGTTCTTC. Translation: CSSSLIYEQFF. V is TRBV7-9 and J is TRBJ2-1; unclear D gene. This CDR3 comprises 11 residues. Germline-derived CDR1 and CDR2 are SEHNR and FQNEAQ (reference sequence).

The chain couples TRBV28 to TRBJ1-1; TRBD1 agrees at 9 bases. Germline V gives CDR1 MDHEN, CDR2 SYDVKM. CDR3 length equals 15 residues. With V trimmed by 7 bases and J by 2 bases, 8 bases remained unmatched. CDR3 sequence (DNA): TGTGCCAGCACGCGAACAGGGGGCTCAAACACTGAAGCTTTCTTT. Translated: CASTRTGGSNTEAFF.